The 27 T cell receptor beta chains presented below share a single source sample, sequenced in a study of blood T cell repertoires in COVID-19. Some clones are missing from TCRdb's copy, which holds only in-frame ones; the method was immunoSEQ multiplex PCR. Of under 200,000 clones in the sample, approximately 83% were seen once. Sequencing was performed on peripheral blood. Receptors were obtained from a human donor in a cohort sampled during active COVID-19.

This clone was seen just once. Other nucleotide sequences from this sample produce the same CDR3. This chain connects TRBV11-1 to TRBJ2-7; 11 bases agree with TRBD1. Looked up from germline, CDR1 is SGHAT and CDR2 is FQDESV (reference sequence). V dropped 5 bases and J dropped 4; count of bases not matched to a gene: 4. The CDR3 is 14 residues long. The CDR3 loop reads CASSVDRGLYEQYF. The CDR3 DNA reads as TGTGCCAGCAGCGTGGACAGGGGGCTATACGAGCAGTACTTC.

This clone was seen just once. This sequence joins TRBV5-1 and TRBJ1-4; TRBD1 matches at 7 bases. The germline CDR1 and CDR2 sequences are SGHRS and YFSETQ. The J segment lost 3 bases and the V segment lost 6 bases, leaving 5 bases of the junction unmatched. The length of the CDR3 is 14 residues. The CDR3 loop reads CASMRGQANEKLFF. DNA of the CDR3: TGCGCCAGCATGAGGGGGCAGGCTAATGAAAAACTGTTTTTT.

The rearrangement links TRBV7-2 to TRBJ1-5; D gene unclear. The CDR3 is made up of 13 amino acids. Germline-derived CDR1 and CDR2 are SGHTA and FQGNSA. The V gene lost 1 base and the J gene lost 4 bases, with 5 bases spanning the gap. The CDR3 bases are TGTGCCAGCAGCTTAGAGACTAATCAGCCCCAGCATTTT. This sequence encodes CASSLETNQPQHF.

This chain connects TRBV14 to TRBJ2-7; 7 bases agree with TRBD1. Germline CDR1 and CDR2: SGHDN and FVKESK. The CDR3 spans 17 residues. Germline trimming cut 2 bases from V and 0 bases from J; bases unmatched to any gene: 10. CDR3 loop: CASSQSGQPFSSYEQYF. For the CDR3, the DNA is TGTGCCAGCAGCCAATCGGGACAGCCATTCAGCTCCTACGAGCAGTACTTC.

Comment on this clone: The sample contains more than one DNA sequence encoding this CDR3. The chain links TRBV18 to TRBJ2-7; 8 bases fit TRBD1. The V and J ends lost 3 bases and 2 bases, in that order; junction bases with no gene match: 0. The CDR3 is 13 amino acids. Germline loops: CDR1 KGHSH, CDR2 LQKENI. The CDR3 DNA is TGTGCCAGCTCACCGGACAGGGCCTACGAGCAGTACTTC. It specifies CASSPDRAYEQYF. Drawing the rest from reference TRBV18 and TRBJ2-7, the complete variable domain is NAGVMQNPRHLVRRRGQEARLRCSPMKGHSHVYWYRQLPEEGLKFMVYLQKENIIDESGMPKERFSAEFPKEGPSILRIQQVVRGDSAAYFCASSPDRAYEQYFGPGTRLTVT.

The chain carries TRBV5-1 and TRBJ2-6; 9 bases are a match to TRBD1. The CDR3 is made up of 15 amino acids. V was pared by 4 bases and J by 4 bases, with 3 bases of the junction left unmatched. Per germline, CDR1 SGHRS and CDR2 YFSETQ. In DNA, the CDR3 is TGCGCCAGCAGCCAACAGGGGGCGGGGGCCAACGTCCTGACTTTC. Translating it yields CASSQQGAGANVLTF.

The rearrangement links TRBV28 to TRBJ2-7; 8 nucleotides line up with TRBD1. This CDR3 has 15 residues. The V gene end was trimmed by 8 bases and the J gene end by 3 bases; junction bases not matched to a gene: 12. The germline gives CDR1 MDHEN, CDR2 SYDVKM. The CDR3, as DNA: TGTGCCAGCTATAATGTGGGACAGGCAGTCTACGAGCAGTACTTC. This gives the protein CASYNVGQAVYEQYF.

Only one count was recorded for this clone. The rearrangement uses TRBV10-3 and TRBJ2-3, with 9 positions matching TRBD2. The germline V gene has CDR1 ENHRY and CDR2 SYGVKD. The CDR3 runs to 14 residues. Trimming removed 6 bases from V and 4 bases from J; junction bases left unmatched: 5. As DNA, the CDR3 is TGTGCCATCAGCGGAGCGGGGGGCGCAGATACGCAGTATTTT. Protein product: CAISGAGGADTQYF.

The V gene is TRBV9, the J gene TRBJ2-6; 9 bases agree with TRBD2. CDR1 is SGDLS and CDR2 is YYNGEE in the germline V gene. Losses at the gene ends were 3 bases for V and 0 bases for J; bases not matched to a gene: 10. This CDR3 is built from 19 residues. CDR3 nucleotides: TGTGCCAGCAGCGCAACATTTAGCGGGGGAAGCTCTGGGGCCAACGTCCTGACTTTC. Translation: CASSATFSGGSSGANVLTF.

The rearrangement links TRBV12-3 or TRBV12-4 to TRBJ2-2, with D uncertain. This CDR3 spans 12 amino acids. The V gene lost 3 bases and the J gene lost 5 bases, with 4 bases spanning the gap. The chain's CDR3 is CASSLRTGELFF. CDR3 bases: TGTGCCAGCAGTTTGAGAACCGGGGAGCTGTTTTTT.

V usage is TRBV4-2 and J usage is TRBJ1-1; D gene unclear. The V end lost 2 bases, the J end lost 9 bases, and 10 bases lay between the germline ends. The CDR3 runs to 12 residues. Per the germline V gene, CDR1 is LGHNA and CDR2 is YNFKEQ. This chain's CDR3 is CASSQPRQQAFF. CDR3 nucleotides: TGTGCCAGCAGCCAACCCCGACAACAAGCTTTCTTT.

The rearrangement uses TRBV4-1 and TRBJ2-3; 7 nucleotides agree with TRBD1. Trimming took 2 bases from V and 4 from J; bases not matched to a gene: 3. Per the germline V gene, CDR1 is MGHRA and CDR2 is YSYEKL. This CDR3 contains 14 residues. Written as DNA, the CDR3 is TGCGCCAGCAGCCAACTTACAGGGGCAGATACGCAGTATTTT. Its translation: CASSQLTGADTQYF.

This clone was found a few times. V usage is TRBV19 and J usage is TRBJ1-1; TRBD1 matches at 7 bases. V shed 4 bases, J shed 2 bases, and the junction held 4 bases outside the gene matches. The CDR3 is made up of 14 amino acids. Germline assignment: CDR1 LNHDA and CDR2 SQIVND (reference sequence). CDR3 residues: CASSKDRSNTEAFF. DNA of the CDR3: TGTGCCAGTAGTAAGGACAGGAGTAACACTGAAGCTTTCTTT.

This clone was seen a handful of times. This chain links TRBV10-2 with TRBJ1-2, with 7 bases identical to TRBD1. This CDR3 is built from 13 residues. Germline-derived CDR1 and CDR2 are WSHSY and SAAADI. After removal of 2 bases from V and 8 bases from J, the junction contained 5 bases not matched to a gene. This chain's CDR3 is CASSEAPRGGYTF. CDR3 DNA sequence: TGCGCCAGCAGTGAGGCCCCCAGGGGGGGCTACACCTTC.

The chain uses TRBV7-9 and TRBJ1-2; D is unresolved. The CDR3 runs to 16 residues. Per germline, CDR1 SEHNR and CDR2 FQNEAQ (reference sequence). Trimming pared 2 bases from V and 6 bases from J, leaving 19 bases between. CDR3 sequence (DNA): TGTGCCAGCAGCTTAATCCCCGCCAGGATACCTCATGGCTACACCTTC. Translating gives CASSLIPARIPHGYTF.

This sequence joins TRBV10-2 and TRBJ1-1; a possible D gene is TRBD1 (6 bases). The V gene lost 6 bases and the J gene lost 4 bases, with 12 bases spanning the gap. This CDR3 spans 13 amino acids. The germline V gene encodes CDR1 WSHSY and CDR2 SAAADI. CDR3 amino acids: CASRGGTFTEAFF. CDR3 DNA: TGCGCCAGCAGAGGGGGTACTTTCACTGAAGCTTTCTTT.

V is TRBV29-1 and J is TRBJ1-2; weak D call: TRBD1 (5 bases). The CDR3 contains 15 residues. Per the germline V gene, CDR1 is SQVTM and CDR2 is ANQGSEA. V gave up 3 bases and J gave up 7 bases, with 21 bases separating them. In DNA, the CDR3 is TGCAGCGTTGAGGTTGTGGAGGGGATCCCCTCTGGCTACACCTTC. Protein product: CSVEVVEGIPSGYTF. The variable domain in full, completed from reference TRBV29-1 and TRBJ1-2, reads SAVISQKPSRDICQRGTSLTIQCQVDSQVTMMFWYRQQPGQSLTLIATANQGSEATYESGFVIDKFPISRPNLTFSTLTVSNMSPEDSSIYLCSVEVVEGIPSGYTFGSGTRLTVV.

This chain joins TRBV6-5 and TRBJ2-1, with 13 nucleotides matching TRBD2. Germline trimming cut 7 bases from V and 10 bases from J; bases unmatched to any gene: 7. CDR1 and CDR2 from the germline V gene are MNHEY and SVGAGI. The CDR3 length is 14 residues. The CDR3 is CASTWTSGGREQFF. The CDR3 bases are TGTGCCAGCACCTGGACTAGCGGGGGCCGGGAGCAGTTCTTC.

This chain joins TRBV28 and TRBJ2-7; 8 positions match TRBD2. The CDR3 is 15 amino acids. The germline gives CDR1 MDHEN, CDR2 SYDVKM. J lost 2 bases, V lost 5 bases, and 8 bases had no gene match. The CDR3 here is CASSVRLAGTYEQYF. The DNA of the CDR3 is TGTGCCAGCAGTGTACGGCTAGCGGGCACCTACGAGCAGTACTTC.

The chain joins TRBV15 to TRBJ2-3; D might be TRBD2 (6 bases). Trimming cost V 1 base and J 1 base, with 9 bases left between them. CDR1 and CDR2 (germline): LNHNV, YYDKDF (reference sequence). The CDR3 runs 15 residues. CDR3 nucleotides: TGTGCCACCAGCAGAGGGCGGGGAGGCACAGATACGCAGTATTTT. Protein: CATSRGRGGTDTQYF.

This clone has only one observation. The V call is TRBV7-9, the J call TRBJ1-2; D is possibly TRBD1 (6 bases). Germline loops: CDR1 SEHNR, CDR2 FQNEAQ (reference sequence). With 1 base removed from V and 6 bases from J, the gap between germline ends came to 12 bases. The length of the CDR3 is 14 residues. As DNA, the CDR3 is TGTGCCAGCAGCTTAGAGACAGGCAGGAATGGCTACACCTTC. Encoded protein: CASSLETGRNGYTF.

The V gene is TRBV3-1 (or the pseudogene TRBV3-2), the J gene TRBJ2-3; unclear D gene. V was pared by 1 base and J by 7 bases, with 9 bases between. The CDR3 has 13 amino acids. Germline V gives CDR1 LGHDT, CDR2 YNNKEL (reference sequence). The CDR3 here is CASSQGQEYTQYF. DNA of the CDR3: TGTGCCAGCAGCCAAGGGCAGGAATATACGCAGTATTTT.

The chain employs TRBV3-1 (or the pseudogene TRBV3-2) and TRBJ1-6; D is perhaps TRBD1 (5 bases). CDR3 length equals 13 residues. Trimming took off 3 bases at V and 10 bases at J, with 10 bases between the two ends. Germline V lookup: CDR1 LGHDT, CDR2 YNNKEL (reference sequence). The CDR3 DNA is TGTGCCAGCAGCCAGGCAGGGTTATCACCCCTCCACTTT. Its protein product is CASSQAGLSPLHF.

The chain couples TRBV5-4 to TRBJ2-7; 14 bases match TRBD2. CDR3 size: 16 residues. The germline CDR1 and CDR2 sequences are SGHNT and YYREEE (reference sequence). Trimming cost V 6 bases and J 3 bases; bases outside gene matches: 8. CDR3 in amino acids: CASKLGGTSGSYEQYF. DNA for the CDR3: TGTGCCAGCAAACTGGGTGGGACTAGCGGGAGCTACGAGCAGTACTTC.

J is TRBJ2-2 and V is TRBV10-1; 9 bases agree with TRBD2. Germline V gives CDR1 WNHNN, CDR2 SYGVQD (reference sequence). Losses at the gene ends were 7 bases for V and 1 base for J; bases not matched to a gene: 7. The CDR3 covers 16 residues. CDR3 loop: CASNAGGIQNTGELFF. In DNA form, the CDR3 reads TGCGCCAGCAATGCGGGGGGGATACAGAACACCGGGGAGCTGTTTTTT.

The chain carries TRBV7-9 and TRBJ1-6; a possible D gene is TRBD1 (6 bases). V was cut by 5 bases and J by 10 bases, with 15 bases left in between. Germline-derived CDR1 and CDR2 are SEHNR and FQNEAQ (reference sequence). The CDR3 is 14 residues long. CDR3 residues: CASSPDSSKSPLHF. The CDR3 DNA is TGTGCCAGCAGCCCGGACAGTTCGAAATCACCCCTCCACTTT. The full variable domain, completed using reference TRBV7-9 and TRBJ1-6, is DTGVSQNPRHKITKRGQNVTFRCDPISEHNRLYWYRQTLGQGPEFLTYFQNEAQLEKSRLLSDRFSAERPKGSFSTLEIQRTEQGDSAMYLCASSPDSSKSPLHFGNGTRLTVT.

The chain carries TRBV19 and TRBJ2-2; 7 positions agree with TRBD1. CDR1 and CDR2 from the germline V gene are LNHDA and SQIVND (reference sequence). The CDR3 spans 15 residues. The V gene end was trimmed by 5 bases and the J gene end by 5 bases; junction bases not matched to a gene: 8. CDR3 residues: CASSAEDRSTGELFF. CDR3 DNA sequence: TGTGCCAGTAGTGCCGAGGACAGGTCGACCGGGGAGCTGTTTTTT.